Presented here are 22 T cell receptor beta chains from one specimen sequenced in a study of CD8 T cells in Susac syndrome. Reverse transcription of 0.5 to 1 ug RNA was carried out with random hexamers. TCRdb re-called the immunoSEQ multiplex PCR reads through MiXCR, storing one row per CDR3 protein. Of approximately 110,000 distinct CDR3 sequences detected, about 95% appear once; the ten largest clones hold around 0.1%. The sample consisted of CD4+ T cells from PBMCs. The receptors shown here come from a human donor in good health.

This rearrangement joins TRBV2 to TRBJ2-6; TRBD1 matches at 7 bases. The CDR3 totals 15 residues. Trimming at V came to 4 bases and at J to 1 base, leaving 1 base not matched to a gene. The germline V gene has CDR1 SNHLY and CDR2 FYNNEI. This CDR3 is CASSGTGSGANVLTF. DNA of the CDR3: TGTGCCAGCAGTGGGACAGGTTCTGGGGCCAACGTCCTGACTTTC.

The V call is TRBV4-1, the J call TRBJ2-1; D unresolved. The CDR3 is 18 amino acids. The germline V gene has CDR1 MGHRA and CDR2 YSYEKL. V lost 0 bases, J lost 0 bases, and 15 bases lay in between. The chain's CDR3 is CASSQDLGPQSSYNEQFF. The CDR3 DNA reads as TGCGCCAGCAGCCAAGACCTAGGACCACAGAGCTCCTACAATGAGCAGTTCTTC.

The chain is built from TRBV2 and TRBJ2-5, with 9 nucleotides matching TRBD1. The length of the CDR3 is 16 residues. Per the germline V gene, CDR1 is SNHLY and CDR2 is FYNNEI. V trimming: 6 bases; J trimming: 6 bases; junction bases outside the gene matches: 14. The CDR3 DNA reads TGTGCCAGCAGGGCCCCCAGGACAGGGGAAACAAAGACCCAGTACTTC. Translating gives CASRAPRTGETKTQYF.

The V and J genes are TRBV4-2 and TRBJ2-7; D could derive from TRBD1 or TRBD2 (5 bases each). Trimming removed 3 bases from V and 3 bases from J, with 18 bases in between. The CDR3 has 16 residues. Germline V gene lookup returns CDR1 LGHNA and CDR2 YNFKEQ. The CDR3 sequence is CASSHFTRDVSYEQYF. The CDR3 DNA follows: TGTGCCAGCAGCCATTTCACCAGGGACGTTAGCTACGAGCAGTACTTC.

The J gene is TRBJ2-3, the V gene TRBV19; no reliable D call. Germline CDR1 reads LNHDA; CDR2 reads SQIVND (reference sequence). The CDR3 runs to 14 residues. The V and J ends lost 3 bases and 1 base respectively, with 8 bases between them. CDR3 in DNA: TGTGCCAGTAGTATCCAGCGTGGCACAGATACGCAGTATTTT. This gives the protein CASSIQRGTDTQYF.

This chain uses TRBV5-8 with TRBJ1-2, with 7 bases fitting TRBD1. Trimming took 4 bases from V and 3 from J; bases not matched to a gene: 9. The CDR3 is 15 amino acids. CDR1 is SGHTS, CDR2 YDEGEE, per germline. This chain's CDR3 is CASSQTGKRDYGYTF. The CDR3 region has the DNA TGTGCCAGCAGCCAGACAGGGAAGAGAGACTATGGCTACACCTTC.

CDR3 DNA sequence: TGCGCCAGCAGCCCAACCAGGGGATCCTACGAGCAGTACTTC. It encodes CASSPTRGSYEQYF. V gene TRBV5-1 combines with J gene TRBJ2-7, with a tentative D call TRBD1 (6 bases). The CDR3 covers 14 residues. V lost 4 bases and J 1 base, leaving 12 bases between the germline ends. Germline assignment: CDR1 SGHRS and CDR2 YFSETQ.

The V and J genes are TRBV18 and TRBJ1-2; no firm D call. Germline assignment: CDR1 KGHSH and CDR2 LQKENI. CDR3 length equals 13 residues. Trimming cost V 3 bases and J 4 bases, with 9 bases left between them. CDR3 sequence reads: CASSPGRLYGYTF. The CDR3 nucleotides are TGTGCCAGCTCACCGGGCAGGCTCTATGGCTACACCTTC.

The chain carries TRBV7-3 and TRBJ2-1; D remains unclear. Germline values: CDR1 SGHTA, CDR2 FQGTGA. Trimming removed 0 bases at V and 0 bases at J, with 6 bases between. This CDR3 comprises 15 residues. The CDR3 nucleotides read TGTGCCAGCAGCTTAACTCGCACCTCCTACAATGAGCAGTTCTTC. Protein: CASSLTRTSYNEQFF.

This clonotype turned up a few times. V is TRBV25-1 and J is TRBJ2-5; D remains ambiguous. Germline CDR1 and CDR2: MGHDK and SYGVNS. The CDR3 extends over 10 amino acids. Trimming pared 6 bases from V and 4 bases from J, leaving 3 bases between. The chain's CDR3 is CASRRETQYF. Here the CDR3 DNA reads TGTGCCAGCAGGCGAGAGACCCAGTACTTC.

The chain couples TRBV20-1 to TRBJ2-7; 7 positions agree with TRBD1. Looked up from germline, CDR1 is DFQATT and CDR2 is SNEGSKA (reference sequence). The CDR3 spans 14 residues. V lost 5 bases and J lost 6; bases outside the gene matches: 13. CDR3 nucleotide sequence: TGCAGTGCTGGGGCGACAGGGCGGCGAGGCGAGCAGTACTTC. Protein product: CSAGATGRRGEQYF.

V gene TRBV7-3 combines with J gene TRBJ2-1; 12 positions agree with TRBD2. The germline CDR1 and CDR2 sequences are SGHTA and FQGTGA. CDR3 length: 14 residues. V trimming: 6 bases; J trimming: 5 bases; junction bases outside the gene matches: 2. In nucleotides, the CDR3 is TGTGCCAGCAGACTAGCGGGGGGTCACAATGAGCAGTTCTTC. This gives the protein CASRLAGGHNEQFF.

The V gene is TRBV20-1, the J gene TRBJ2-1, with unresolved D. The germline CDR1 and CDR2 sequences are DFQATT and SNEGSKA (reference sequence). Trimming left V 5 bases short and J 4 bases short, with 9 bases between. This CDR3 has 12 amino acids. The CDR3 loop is CSASRQYNEQFF. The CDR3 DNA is TGCAGTGCTTCCAGACAATACAATGAGCAGTTCTTC.

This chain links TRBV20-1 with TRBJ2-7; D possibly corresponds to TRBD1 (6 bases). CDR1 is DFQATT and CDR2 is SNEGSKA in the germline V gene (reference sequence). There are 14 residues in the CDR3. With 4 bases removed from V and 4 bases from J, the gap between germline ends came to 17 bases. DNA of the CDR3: TGCAGTGCTACCCTTGGGGGCGCGAGTTACGAGCAGTACTTC. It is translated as CSATLGGASYEQYF.

CDR3 region: CASSQGRVDGYTF. CDR3 coding DNA: TGTGCCAGCAGCCAAGGGAGGGTTGATGGCTACACCTTC. The chain uses TRBV4-2 and TRBJ1-2; D not resolved. Trimming took 1 base from V and 6 from J, leaving 9 bases between them. The CDR3 contains 13 residues. The germline CDR1 and CDR2 sequences are LGHNA and YNFKEQ.

The CDR3 protein is CASSETGGRNSPLHF. DNA of the CDR3: TGTGCCAGCAGTGAGACAGGGGGCCGTAATTCACCCCTCCACTTT. The gene calls are TRBV12-3 or TRBV12-4 and TRBJ1-6, with 10 bases that match TRBD1. V lost 5 bases to trimming and J lost 6 bases; unmatched junction nucleotides: 4. The CDR3 has 15 residues.

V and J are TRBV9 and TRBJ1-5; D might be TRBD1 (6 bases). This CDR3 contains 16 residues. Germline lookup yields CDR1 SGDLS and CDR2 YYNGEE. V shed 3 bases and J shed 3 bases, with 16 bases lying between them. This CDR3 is CASSAGGQGLNQPQHF. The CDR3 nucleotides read TGTGCCAGCAGCGCGGGGGGTCAGGGGCTCAATCAGCCCCAGCATTTT.

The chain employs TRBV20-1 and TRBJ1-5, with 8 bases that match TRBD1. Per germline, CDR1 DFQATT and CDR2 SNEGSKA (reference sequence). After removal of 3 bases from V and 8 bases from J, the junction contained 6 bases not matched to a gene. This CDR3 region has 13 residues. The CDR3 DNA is TGCAGTGCTAGTCAGGGGGCGCGGGAGCCCCAGCATTTT. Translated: CSASQGAREPQHF.

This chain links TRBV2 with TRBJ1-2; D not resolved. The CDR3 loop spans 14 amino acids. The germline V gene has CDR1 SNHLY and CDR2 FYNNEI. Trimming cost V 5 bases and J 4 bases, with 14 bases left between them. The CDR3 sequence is CASSQQLLGYGYTF. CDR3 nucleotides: TGTGCCAGCAGTCAGCAGCTACTAGGCTATGGCTACACCTTC.

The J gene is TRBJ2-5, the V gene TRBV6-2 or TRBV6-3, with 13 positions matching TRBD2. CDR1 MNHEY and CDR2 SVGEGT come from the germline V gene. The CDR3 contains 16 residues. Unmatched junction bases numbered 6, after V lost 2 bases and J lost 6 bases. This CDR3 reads CASSYARLAGGKTQYF. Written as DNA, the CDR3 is TGTGCCAGCAGTTACGCAAGACTAGCGGGAGGAAAGACCCAGTACTTC.

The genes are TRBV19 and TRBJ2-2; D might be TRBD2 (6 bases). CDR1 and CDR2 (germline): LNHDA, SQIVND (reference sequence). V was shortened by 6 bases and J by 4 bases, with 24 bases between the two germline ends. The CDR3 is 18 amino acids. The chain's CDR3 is CASSSIGGTFRVTGELFF. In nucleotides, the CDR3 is TGTGCCAGTAGCTCCATTGGGGGGACGTTTCGGGTCACCGGGGAGCTGTTTTTT.

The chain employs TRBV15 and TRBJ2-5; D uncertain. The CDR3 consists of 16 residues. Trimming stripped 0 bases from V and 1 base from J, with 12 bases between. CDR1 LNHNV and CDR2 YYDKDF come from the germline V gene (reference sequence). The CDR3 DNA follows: TGTGCCACCAGCAGAGATTTGGAGCGTGGCCAAGAGACCCAGTACTTC. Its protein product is CATSRDLERGQETQYF. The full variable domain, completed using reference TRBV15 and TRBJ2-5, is DAMVIQNPRYQVTQFGKPVTLSCSQTLNHNVMYWYQQKSSQAPKLLFHYYDKDFNNEADTPDNFQSRRPNTSFCFLDIRSPGLGDTAMYLCATSRDLERGQETQYFGPGTRLLVL.